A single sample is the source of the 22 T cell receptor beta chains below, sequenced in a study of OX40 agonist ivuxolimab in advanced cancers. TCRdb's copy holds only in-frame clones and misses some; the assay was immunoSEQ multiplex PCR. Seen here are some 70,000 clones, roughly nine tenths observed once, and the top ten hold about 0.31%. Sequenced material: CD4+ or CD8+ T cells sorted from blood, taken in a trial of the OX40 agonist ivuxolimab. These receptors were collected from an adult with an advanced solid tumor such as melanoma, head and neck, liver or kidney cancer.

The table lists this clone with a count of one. CDR3 sequence: CASSVGIGAGGGYGYTF. The CDR3 bases are TGTGCCAGCAGCGTAGGGATAGGGGCTGGTGGAGGCTATGGCTACACCTTC. The chain is built from TRBV9 and TRBJ1-2, with TRBD1 as a possible D gene (5 bases). The CDR3 length is 17 residues. CDR1 and CDR2 (germline): SGDLS, YYNGEE. The V and J ends lost 0 bases and 4 bases respectively, with 19 bases between them.

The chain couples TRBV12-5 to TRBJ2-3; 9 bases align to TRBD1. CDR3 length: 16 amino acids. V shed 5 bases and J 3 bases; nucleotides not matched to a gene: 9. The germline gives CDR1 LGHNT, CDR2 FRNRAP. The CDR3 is CASGPRTGVTTDTQYF. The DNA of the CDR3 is TGTGCTAGTGGTCCCAGGACAGGGGTGACGACAGATACGCAGTATTTT. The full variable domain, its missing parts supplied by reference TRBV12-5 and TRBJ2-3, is DARVTQTPRHKVTEMGQEVTMRCQPILGHNTVFWYRQTMMQGLELLAYFRNRAPLDDSGMPKDRFSAEMPDATLATLKIQPSEPRDSAVYFCASGPRTGVTTDTQYFGPGTRLTVL.

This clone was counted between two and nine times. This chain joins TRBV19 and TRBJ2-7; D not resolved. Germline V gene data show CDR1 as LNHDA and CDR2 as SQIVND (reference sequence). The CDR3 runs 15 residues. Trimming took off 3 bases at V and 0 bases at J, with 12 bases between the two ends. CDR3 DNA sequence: TGTGCCAGTAGTATCGGGTCTGCGTACTCCTACGAGCAGTACTTC. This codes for CASSIGSAYSYEQYF. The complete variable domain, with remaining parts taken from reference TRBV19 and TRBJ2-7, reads DGGITQSPKYLFRKEGQNVTLSCEQNLNHDAMYWYRQDPGQGLRLIYYSQIVNDFQKGDIAEGYSVSREKKESFPLTVTSAQKNPTAFYLCASSIGSAYSYEQYFGPGTRLTVT.

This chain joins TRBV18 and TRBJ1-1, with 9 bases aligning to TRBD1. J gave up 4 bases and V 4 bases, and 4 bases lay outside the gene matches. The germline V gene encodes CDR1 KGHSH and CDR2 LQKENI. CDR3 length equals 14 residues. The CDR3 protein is CASSRGQGGTEAFF. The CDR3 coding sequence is TGTGCCAGCTCACGGGGACAGGGAGGCACTGAAGCTTTCTTT.

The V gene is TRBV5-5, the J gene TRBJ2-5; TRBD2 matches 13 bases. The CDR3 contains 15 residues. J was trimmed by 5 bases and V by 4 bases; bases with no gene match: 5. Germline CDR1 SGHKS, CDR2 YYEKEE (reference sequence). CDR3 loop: CASSPWTSGSETQYF. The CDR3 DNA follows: TGTGCCAGCAGCCCCTGGACTAGCGGGAGTGAGACCCAGTACTTC.

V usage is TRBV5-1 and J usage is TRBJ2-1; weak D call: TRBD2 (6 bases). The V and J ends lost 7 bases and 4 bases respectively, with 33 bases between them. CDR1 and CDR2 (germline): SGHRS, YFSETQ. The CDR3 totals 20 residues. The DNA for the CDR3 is TGCGCCAGCCGCATAGACCTTCGCCCCCATTACTCGGGAGAATACAATGAGCAGTTCTTC. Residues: CASRIDLRPHYSGEYNEQFF.

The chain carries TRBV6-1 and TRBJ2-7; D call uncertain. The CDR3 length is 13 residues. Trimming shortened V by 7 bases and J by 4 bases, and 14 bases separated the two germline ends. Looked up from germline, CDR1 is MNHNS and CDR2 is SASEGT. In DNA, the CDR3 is TGTGCCAGCATCGGCTCAACGGAATACGAGCAGTACTTC. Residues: CASIGSTEYEQYF.

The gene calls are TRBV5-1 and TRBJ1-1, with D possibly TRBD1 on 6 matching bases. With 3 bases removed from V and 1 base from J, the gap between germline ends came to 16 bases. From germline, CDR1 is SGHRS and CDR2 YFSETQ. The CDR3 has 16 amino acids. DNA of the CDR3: TGCGCCAGCAGCTCTTTACCCGGGACACAGAACACTGAAGCTTTCTTT. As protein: CASSSLPGTQNTEAFF.

CDR3 sequence (DNA): TGTGCCAGCAGTTACTCTGGGGGCTCCTACGAGCAGTACTTC. Translating gives CASSYSGGSYEQYF. The V call is TRBV6-6, the J call TRBJ2-7; D is tentatively TRBD1 or TRBD2 (5 bases each). V was clipped by 0 bases and J by 0 bases, with 6 bases between them. This CDR3 is built from 14 residues. The V gene's germline CDR1 is MNHNY and CDR2 SVGAGI (reference sequence).

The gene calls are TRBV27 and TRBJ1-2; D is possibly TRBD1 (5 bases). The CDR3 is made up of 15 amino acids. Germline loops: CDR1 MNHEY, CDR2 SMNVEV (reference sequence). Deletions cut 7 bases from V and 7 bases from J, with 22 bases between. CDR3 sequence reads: CASTDRRPDQGGYTF. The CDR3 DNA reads TGTGCCAGCACTGACCGGAGGCCAGATCAGGGTGGCTACACCTTC.

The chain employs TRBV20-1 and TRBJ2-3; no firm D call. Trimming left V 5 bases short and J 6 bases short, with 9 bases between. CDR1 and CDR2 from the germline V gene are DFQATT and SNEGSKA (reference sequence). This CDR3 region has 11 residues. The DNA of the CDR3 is TGCAGTGCTGCAGAGTTGGATACGCAGTATTTT. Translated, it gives CSAAELDTQYF.

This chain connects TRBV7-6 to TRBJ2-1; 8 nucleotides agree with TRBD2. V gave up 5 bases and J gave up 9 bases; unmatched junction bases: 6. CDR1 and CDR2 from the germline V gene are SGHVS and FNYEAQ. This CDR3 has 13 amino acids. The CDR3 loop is CASSPGTRAEQFF. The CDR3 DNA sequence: TGTGCCAGCAGCCCCGGGACTAGAGCTGAGCAGTTCTTC. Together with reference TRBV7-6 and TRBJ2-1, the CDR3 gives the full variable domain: GAGVSQSPRYKVTKRGQDVALRCDPISGHVSLYWYRQALGQGPEFLTYFNYEAQQDKSGLPNDRFSAERPEGSISTLTIQRTEQRDSAMYRCASSPGTRAEQFFGPGTRLTVL.

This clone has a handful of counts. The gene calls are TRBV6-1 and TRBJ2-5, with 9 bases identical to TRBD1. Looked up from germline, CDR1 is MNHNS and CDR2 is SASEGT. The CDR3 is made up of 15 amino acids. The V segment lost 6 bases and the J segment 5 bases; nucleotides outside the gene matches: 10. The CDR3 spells CASSRTGVGLETQYF. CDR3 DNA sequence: TGTGCCAGCAGCCGGACAGGGGTCGGATTGGAGACCCAGTACTTC.

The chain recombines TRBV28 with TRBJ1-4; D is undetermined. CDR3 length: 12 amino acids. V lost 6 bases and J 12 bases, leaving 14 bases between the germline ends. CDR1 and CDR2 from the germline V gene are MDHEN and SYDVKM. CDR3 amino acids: CASSLLGMELFF. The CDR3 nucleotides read TGTGCCAGCAGCCTCCTAGGGATGGAACTGTTTTTT. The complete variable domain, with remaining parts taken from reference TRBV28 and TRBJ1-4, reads DVKVTQSSRYLVKRTGEKVFLECVQDMDHENMFWYRQDPGLGLRLIYFSYDVKMKEKGDIPEGYSVSREKKERFSLILESASTNQTSMYLCASSLLGMELFFGSGTQLSVL.

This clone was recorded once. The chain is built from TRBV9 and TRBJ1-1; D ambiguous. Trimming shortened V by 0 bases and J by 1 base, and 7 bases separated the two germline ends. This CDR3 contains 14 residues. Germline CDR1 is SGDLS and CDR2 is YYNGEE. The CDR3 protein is CASSVVAGNTEAFF. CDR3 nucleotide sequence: TGTGCCAGCAGCGTAGTAGCAGGGAACACTGAAGCTTTCTTT. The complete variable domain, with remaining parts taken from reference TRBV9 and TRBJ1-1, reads DSGVTQTPKHLITATGQRVTLRCSPRSGDLSVYWYQQSLDQGLQFLIQYYNGEERAKGNILERFSAQQFPDLHSELNLSSLELGDSALYFCASSVVAGNTEAFFGQGTRLTVV.

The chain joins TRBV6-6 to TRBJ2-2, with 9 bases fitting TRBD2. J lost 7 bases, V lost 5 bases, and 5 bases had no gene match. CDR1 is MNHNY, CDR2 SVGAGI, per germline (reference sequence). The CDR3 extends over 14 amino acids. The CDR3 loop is CASSSGRFGGELFF. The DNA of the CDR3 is TGTGCCAGCAGTAGCGGGAGGTTCGGCGGGGAGCTGTTTTTT.

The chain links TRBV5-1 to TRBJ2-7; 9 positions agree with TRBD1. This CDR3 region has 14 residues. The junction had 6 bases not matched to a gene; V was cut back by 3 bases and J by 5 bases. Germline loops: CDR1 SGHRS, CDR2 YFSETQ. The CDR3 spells CASSSGTGRNEQYF. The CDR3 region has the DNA TGCGCCAGCAGCTCCGGGACAGGGCGTAACGAGCAGTACTTC. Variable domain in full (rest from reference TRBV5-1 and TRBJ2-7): KAGVTQTPRYLIKTRGQQVTLSCSPISGHRSVSWYQQTPGQGLQFLFEYFSETQRNKGNFPGRFSGRQFSNSRSEMNVSTLELGDSALYLCASSSGTGRNEQYFGPGTRLTVT.

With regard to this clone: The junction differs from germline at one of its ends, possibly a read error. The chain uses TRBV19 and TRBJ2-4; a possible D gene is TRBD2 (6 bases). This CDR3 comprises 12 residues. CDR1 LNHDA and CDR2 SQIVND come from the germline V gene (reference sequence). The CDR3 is CASSLEGTPPYF. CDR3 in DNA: TGTGCCAGTAGTCTAGAAGGGACTCCGCCGTACTTC. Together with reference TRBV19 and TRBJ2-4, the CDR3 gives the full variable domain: DGGITQSPKYLFRKEGQNVTLSCEQNLNHDAMYWYRQDPGQGLRLIYYSQIVNDFQKGDIAEGYSVSREKKESFPLTVTSAQKNPTAFYLCASSLEGTPPYFGAGTRLSVL.

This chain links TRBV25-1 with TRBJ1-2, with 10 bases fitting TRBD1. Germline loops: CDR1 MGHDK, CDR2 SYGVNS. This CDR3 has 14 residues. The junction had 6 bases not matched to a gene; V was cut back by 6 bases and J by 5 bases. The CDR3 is CASRGTGEKYGYTF. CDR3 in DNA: TGTGCCAGCAGGGGGACAGGGGAAAAGTATGGCTACACCTTC.

The chain's CDR3 is CASSLADNEQFF. The DNA of the CDR3 is TGTGCCAGCAGCTTAGCTGACAATGAGCAGTTCTTC. The chain uses TRBV7-8 and TRBJ2-1; no reliable D call. Trimming cost V 0 bases and J 5 bases, with 2 bases left between them. Germline CDR1 SGHVS, CDR2 FQNEAQ. The CDR3 is made up of 12 amino acids.

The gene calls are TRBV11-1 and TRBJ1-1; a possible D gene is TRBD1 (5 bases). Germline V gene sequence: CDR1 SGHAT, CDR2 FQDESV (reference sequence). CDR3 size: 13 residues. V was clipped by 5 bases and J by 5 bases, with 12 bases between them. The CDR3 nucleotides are TGTGCCAGCAGCCGAGAACGGGGGACTGAAGCTTTCTTT. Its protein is CASSRERGTEAFF.

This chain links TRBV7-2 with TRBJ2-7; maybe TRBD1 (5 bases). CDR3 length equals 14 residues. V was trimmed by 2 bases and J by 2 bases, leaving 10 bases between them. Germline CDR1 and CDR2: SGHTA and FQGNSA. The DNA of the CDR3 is TGTGCCAGCAGCTTACGACAGCTTCCCTACGAGCAGTACTTC. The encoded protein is CASSLRQLPYEQYF. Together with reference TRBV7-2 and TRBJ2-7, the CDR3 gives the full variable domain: GAGVSQSPSNKVTEKGKDVELRCDPISGHTALYWYRQSLGQGLEFLIYFQGNSAPDKSGLPSDRFSAERTGGSVSTLTIQRTQQEDSAVYLCASSLRQLPYEQYFGPGTRLTVT.